This TCR beta chain comes out of a study of CD4 T cells in relation to SARS-CoV-2 and coronaviruses. CD4+ T cells from unexposed donors were obtained before the COVID-19 pandemic (2011-2018). CD4+ T cells were isolated from the cells after about ten days of culture. About this clone itself: Its target is not known.

Here immunoSEQ multiplex PCR was the method, and the copy in TCRdb shows in-frame clones only, minus some. The sample has 20,000 to 30,000 clones; less than 85% are singletons. Per germline, CDR1 SGHVS and CDR2 FQNEAQ. Between the trimmed V and J ends, which lost 6 bases and 1 base, there was a span of 9 bases. CDR3 length: 13 residues. This clonotype originated in a human donor in good health. Sequenced material: CD4+ T cells from PBMCs, cultured in vitro. The rearrangement links TRBV7-8 to TRBJ2-5, with unresolved D. This CDR3 reads CASRFRFQETQYF. CDR3 DNA sequence: TGTGCCAGCAGATTTAGATTCCAAGAGACCCAGTACTTC.